The 21 T cell receptor beta chains listed next were all sequenced from one sample in a study of human T cells and chemical hapten exposure. TCRdb fed the RACE reads into MiXCR, producing one record per CDR3 protein. The repertoire has 180,000 or so distinct CDR3 sequences, 14% of them found once; the top ten carry approximately 1.5%. The time point was: patch test 1, 2 weeks after DPC sensitization. The treatment: therapeutic diphenylcyclopropenone sensitization with weekly scalp DPC. Material: whole blood, obtained in connection with sensitization to the hapten diphenylcyclopropenone (DPC). These receptors were obtained from a woman in her 30s with alopecia areata. Some clones in this sample may be carry-over from other donors' samples.

The CDR3 region is CASSQGQGPEASPLHF. The CDR3 DNA is TGTGCCAGCAGCCAAGGGCAGGGCCCTGAGGCGTCACCCCTCCACTTT. The chain is built from TRBV3-1 and TRBJ1-6; D is perhaps TRBD1 (5 bases). This CDR3 comprises 16 residues. The germline V gene has CDR1 LGHDT and CDR2 YNNKEL (reference sequence). Trimming cost V 1 base and J 10 bases, with 17 bases left between them. Full variable domain (rest looked up from reference TRBV3-1 and TRBJ1-6): DTAVSQTPKYLVTQMGNDKSIKCEQNLGHDTMYWYKQDSKKFLKIMFSYNNKELIINETVPNRFSPKSPDKAHLNLHINSLELGDSAVYFCASSQGQGPEASPLHFGNGTRLTVT.

This clonotype turned up a few times. V and J are TRBV27 and TRBJ1-1, with D tentatively TRBD1 (5 bases). CDR1 MNHEY and CDR2 SMNVEV come from the germline V gene (reference sequence). The CDR3 covers 15 residues. Trimming removed 3 bases at V and 4 bases at J, with 15 bases between. The DNA for the CDR3 is TGTGCCAGCAGTTTTTTTGGGCAGGGCAGCACTGAAGCTTTCTTT. As protein: CASSFFGQGSTEAFF.

This clonotype was counted a few times. This sequence joins TRBV28 and TRBJ2-1; tentatively, D is TRBD1 or TRBD2 (5 bases each). Trimming stripped 5 bases from V and 0 bases from J, with 11 bases between. CDR1 MDHEN and CDR2 SYDVKM come from the germline V gene. The CDR3 has 15 residues. In nucleotides, the CDR3 is TGTGCCAGCAGTCACGGGGACCACTCCTACAATGAGCAGTTCTTC. This gives the protein CASSHGDHSYNEQFF. The whole variable domain, remainder taken from reference TRBV28 and TRBJ2-1, is DVKVTQSSRYLVKRTGEKVFLECVQDMDHENMFWYRQDPGLGLRLIYFSYDVKMKEKGDIPEGYSVSREKKERFSLILESASTNQTSMYLCASSHGDHSYNEQFFGPGTRLTVL.

The gene calls are TRBV7-2 and TRBJ2-5; D not certain. Germline values: CDR1 SGHTA, CDR2 FQGNSA. Deletions cut 2 bases from V and 2 bases from J, with 9 bases between. The CDR3 totals 14 residues. CDR3 bases: TGTGCCAGCAGCTTAAGACACCTTCAAGAGACCCAGTACTTC. This encodes CASSLRHLQETQYF. The whole variable domain, remainder taken from reference TRBV7-2 and TRBJ2-5, is GAGVSQSPSNKVTEKGKDVELRCDPISGHTALYWYRQSLGQGLEFLIYFQGNSAPDKSGLPSDRFSAERTGGSVSTLTIQRTQQEDSAVYLCASSLRHLQETQYFGPGTRLLVL.

This chain connects TRBV20-1 to TRBJ1-2; D possibly corresponds to TRBD1 (5 bases). Germline CDR1 and CDR2: DFQATT and SNEGSKA (reference sequence). CDR3 length: 14 residues. V was shortened by 4 bases and J by 4 bases, with 16 bases between the two germline ends. This CDR3 reads CSATPEGRLYGYTF. CDR3 DNA sequence: TGCAGTGCTACCCCAGAGGGGAGACTCTATGGCTACACCTTC.

The gene calls are TRBV7-3 and TRBJ1-1; D possibly corresponds to TRBD1 (5 bases). In germline, CDR1 is SGHTA, CDR2 FQGTGA. The CDR3 is made up of 15 amino acids. The germline V and J ends were trimmed by 3 bases and 0 bases, with 11 bases remaining between them. The CDR3: CASSFQLGVNTEAFF. CDR3 DNA: TGTGCCAGCAGCTTTCAACTGGGGGTGAACACTGAAGCTTTCTTT.

The V and J genes are TRBV28 and TRBJ1-5, with TRBD1 matching 9 bases. The CDR3 runs 14 residues. V was pared by 7 bases and J by 6 bases, with 7 bases of the junction left unmatched. CDR1 is MDHEN and CDR2 is SYDVKM in the germline V gene. The CDR3 sequence: CASNPGQGSQPQHF. The DNA for the CDR3 is TGTGCCAGCAATCCGGGACAGGGCTCTCAGCCCCAGCATTTT.

This clonotype has more than one count but fewer than ten. The genes are TRBV2 and TRBJ2-2; D possibly matches TRBD1 or TRBD2 (5 bases each). Between the trimmed V and J ends, which lost 6 bases and 6 bases, there was a span of 14 bases. The CDR3 totals 14 residues. Germline V gene sequence: CDR1 SNHLY, CDR2 FYNNEI. CDR3 sequence: CASRDGTVAGELFF. Written as DNA, the CDR3 is TGTGCCAGCAGAGACGGGACGGTCGCCGGGGAGCTGTTTTTT.

V and J are TRBV6-1 and TRBJ2-7; TRBD1 aligns across 7 bases. There are 14 residues in the CDR3. Germline V lookup: CDR1 MNHNS, CDR2 SASEGT. V shed 5 bases and J 2 bases; nucleotides not matched to a gene: 6. The CDR3 DNA is TGTGCCAGCAGTCCCGGGACAGAGACCTACGAGCAGTACTTC. It codes for CASSPGTETYEQYF.

The table lists this clonotype with many counts. The chain has TRBV5-6 and TRBJ1-1; D unresolved. With 5 bases removed from V and 3 bases from J, the gap between germline ends came to 11 bases. Germline CDR1 SGHDT, CDR2 YYEEEE. The CDR3 consists of 13 residues. The CDR3, as DNA: TGTGCCAGCAGAGCTTTTTTGGACACTGAAGCTTTCTTT. Its translation: CASRAFLDTEAFF.

The chain has TRBV7-2 and TRBJ2-1; 10 nucleotides match TRBD2. Germline V gives CDR1 SGHTA, CDR2 FQGNSA. This CDR3 is built from 16 residues. V trimming: 3 bases; J trimming: 0 bases; junction bases outside the gene matches: 2. DNA for the CDR3: TGTGCCAGCAGCTTCTCTAGCGGGAGCTCCTACAATGAGCAGTTCTTC. It encodes CASSFSSGSSYNEQFF.

V and J are TRBV28 and TRBJ1-3; D gene ambiguous. The CDR3 length is 14 residues. Trimming took 5 bases from V and 2 from J, leaving 10 bases between them. CDR1 is MDHEN and CDR2 is SYDVKM in the germline V gene. CDR3 bases: TGTGCCAGCAGTGAGCCCACTGCTGGAAACACCATATATTTT. The encoded protein is CASSEPTAGNTIYF.

The CDR3 nucleotides read TGTGCCAGCAGGGAACCATGGTTCGGGAGTCAGTACTTC. Protein product: CASREPWFGSQYF. The gene calls are TRBV12-3 or TRBV12-4 and TRBJ2-5; D is possibly TRBD2 (6 bases). Between the trimmed V and J ends, which lost 6 bases and 11 bases, there was a span of 19 bases. The CDR3 sequence is 13 residues long.

This clonotype was recorded a few times. This chain uses TRBV5-5 with TRBJ1-1; D unresolved. The V and J ends lost 0 bases and 11 bases respectively, with 14 bases between them. The CDR3 length is 13 residues. Germline values: CDR1 SGHKS, CDR2 YYEKEE (reference sequence). Here the CDR3 DNA reads TGTGCCAGCAGCTTGGGGGCCATACTACACGCTTTCTTT. It codes for CASSLGAILHAFF.

This clonotype was seen more than once but under ten times. V usage is TRBV5-8 and J usage is TRBJ1-4; D might be TRBD1 (6 bases). Per germline, CDR1 SGHTS and CDR2 YDEGEE. Trimming pared 3 bases from V and 8 bases from J, leaving 14 bases between. The CDR3 contains 14 residues. CDR3 in amino acids: CASSSTGGQEKLFF. The CDR3 nucleotides read TGTGCCAGCAGCTCAACAGGAGGACAGGAAAAACTGTTTTTT.

In its sample, this clonotype was seen a few times. The chain employs TRBV12-3 or TRBV12-4 and TRBJ2-5, with D uncertain. V shed 3 bases and J shed 5 bases, with 16 bases lying between them. The CDR3 sequence is 15 residues long. CDR3 DNA: TGTGCCAGCAGTTTTTCCGGCAGGTCGGCGGAGACCCAGTACTTC. Translating it yields CASSFSGRSAETQYF.

Note on this clonotype: A read error may explain this, as a much larger clone is one base away. The genes are TRBV9 and TRBJ1-6; 7 nucleotides align to TRBD1. Unmatched junction bases numbered 3, after V lost 1 base and J lost 5 bases. Germline-derived CDR1 and CDR2 are SGDLS and YYNGEE. The CDR3 contains 15 residues. As DNA, the CDR3 is TGTGCCAGCAGCGTAAGGGGGACAGATAATTCACCCCTCCACTTT. Its protein product is CASSVRGTDNSPLHF.

The chain carries TRBV4-2 and TRBJ1-4; D is undetermined. V was trimmed by 0 bases and J by 3 bases, leaving 11 bases between them. This CDR3 spans 16 amino acids. The germline V gene has CDR1 LGHNA and CDR2 YNFKEQ. The CDR3 DNA follows: TGTGCCAGCAGCCAAGATTCGGACCGGCCTAATGAAAAACTGTTTTTT. Its translation is CASSQDSDRPNEKLFF.

This clonotype showed up just a few times. The chain combines TRBV4-2 with TRBJ1-5; no clear D gene. From germline, CDR1 is LGHNA and CDR2 YNFKEQ. Between the trimmed V and J ends, which lost 2 bases and 0 bases, there was a span of 8 bases. The CDR3 totals 15 residues. The CDR3 nucleotides are TGTGCCAGCAGCCAACTTCCTTATAGCAATCAGCCCCAGCATTTT. It is translated as CASSQLPYSNQPQHF.

The gene calls are TRBV30 and TRBJ1-5; 9 bases map to TRBD1. J lost 6 bases, V lost 5 bases, and 8 bases had no gene match. Per germline, CDR1 GTSNPN and CDR2 SVGIG (reference sequence). This CDR3 spans 14 amino acids. The CDR3 DNA follows: TGTGCCTGGGGAGGCGGACAGGGGACTCAGCCCCAGCATTTT. Translated, it gives CAWGGGQGTQPQHF.

Only a few counts were recorded for this clonotype. The rearrangement links TRBV4-2 to TRBJ1-3; D is undetermined. V was pared by 1 base and J by 4 bases, with 5 bases between. This CDR3 region has 13 residues. CDR1 is LGHNA, CDR2 YNFKEQ, per germline. Here the CDR3 DNA reads TGTGCCAGCAGCCAAGGGAACGGAAACACCATATATTTT. Translating it yields CASSQGNGNTIYF.